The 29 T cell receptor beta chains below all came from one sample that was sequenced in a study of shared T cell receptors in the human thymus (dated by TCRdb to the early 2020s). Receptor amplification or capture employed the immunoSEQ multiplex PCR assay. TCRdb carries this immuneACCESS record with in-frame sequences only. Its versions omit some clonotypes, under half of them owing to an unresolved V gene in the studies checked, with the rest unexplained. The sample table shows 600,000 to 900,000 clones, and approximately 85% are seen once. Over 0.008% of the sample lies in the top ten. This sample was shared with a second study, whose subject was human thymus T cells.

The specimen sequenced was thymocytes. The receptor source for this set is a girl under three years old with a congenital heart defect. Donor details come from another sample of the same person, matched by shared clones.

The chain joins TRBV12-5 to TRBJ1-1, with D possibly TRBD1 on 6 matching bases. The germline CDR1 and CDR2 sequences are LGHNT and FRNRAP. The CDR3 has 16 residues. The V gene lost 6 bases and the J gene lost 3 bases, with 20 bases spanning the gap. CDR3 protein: CASGPSELPGDTEAFF. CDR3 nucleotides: TGTGCTAGTGGGCCGTCCGAATTGCCAGGGGACACTGAAGCTTTCTTT.

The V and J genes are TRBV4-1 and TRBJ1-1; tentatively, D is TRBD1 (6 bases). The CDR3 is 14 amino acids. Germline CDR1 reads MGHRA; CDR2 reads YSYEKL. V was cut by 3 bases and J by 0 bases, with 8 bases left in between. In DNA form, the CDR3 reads TGCGCCAGCAGCCAGGGACACCTGAACACTGAAGCTTTCTTT. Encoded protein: CASSQGHLNTEAFF.

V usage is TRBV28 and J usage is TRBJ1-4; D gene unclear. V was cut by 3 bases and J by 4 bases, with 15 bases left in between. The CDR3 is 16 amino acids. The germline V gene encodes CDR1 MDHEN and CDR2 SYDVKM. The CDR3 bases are TGTGCCAGCAGTTTTAAGTCAAGCTCTTTTAATGAAAAACTGTTTTTT. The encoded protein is CASSFKSSSFNEKLFF.

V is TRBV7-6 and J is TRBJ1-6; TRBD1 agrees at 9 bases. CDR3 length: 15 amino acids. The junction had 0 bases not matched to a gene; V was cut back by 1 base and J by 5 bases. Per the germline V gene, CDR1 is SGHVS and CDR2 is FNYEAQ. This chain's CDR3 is CASSLGTGDNSPLHF. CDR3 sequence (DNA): TGTGCCAGCAGCTTAGGGACAGGGGATAATTCACCCCTCCACTTT. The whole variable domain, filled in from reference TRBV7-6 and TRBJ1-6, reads GAGVSQSPRYKVTKRGQDVALRCDPISGHVSLYWYRQALGQGPEFLTYFNYEAQQDKSGLPNDRFSAERPEGSISTLTIQRTEQRDSAMYRCASSLGTGDNSPLHFGNGTRLTVT.

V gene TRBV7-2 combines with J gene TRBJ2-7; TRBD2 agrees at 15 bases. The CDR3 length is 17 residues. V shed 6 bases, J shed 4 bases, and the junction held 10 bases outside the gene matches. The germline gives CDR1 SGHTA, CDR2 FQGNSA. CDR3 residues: CASSPRTSGGEGYEQYF. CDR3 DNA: TGTGCCAGCAGTCCTCGGACTAGCGGGGGGGAGGGATACGAGCAGTACTTC.

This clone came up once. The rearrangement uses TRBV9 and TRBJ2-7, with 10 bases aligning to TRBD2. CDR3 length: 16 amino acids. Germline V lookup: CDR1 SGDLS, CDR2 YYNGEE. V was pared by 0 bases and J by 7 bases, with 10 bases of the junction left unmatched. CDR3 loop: CASSVGGLAGDREQYF. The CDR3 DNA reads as TGTGCCAGCAGCGTAGGGGGCCTAGCGGGGGACAGGGAGCAGTACTTC.

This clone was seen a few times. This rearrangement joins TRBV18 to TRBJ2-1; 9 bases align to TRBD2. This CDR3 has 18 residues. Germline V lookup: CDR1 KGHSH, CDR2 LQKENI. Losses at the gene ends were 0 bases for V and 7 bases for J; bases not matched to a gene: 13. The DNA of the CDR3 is TGTGCCAGCTCACCACCGTCGGGGCGGCGGGGGGGCCGTAATGAGCAGTTCTTC. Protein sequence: CASSPPSGRRGGRNEQFF. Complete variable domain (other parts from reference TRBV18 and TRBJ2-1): NAGVMQNPRHLVRRRGQEARLRCSPMKGHSHVYWYRQLPEEGLKFMVYLQKENIIDESGMPKERFSAEFPKEGPSILRIQQVVRGDSAAYFCASSPPSGRRGGRNEQFFGPGTRLTVL.

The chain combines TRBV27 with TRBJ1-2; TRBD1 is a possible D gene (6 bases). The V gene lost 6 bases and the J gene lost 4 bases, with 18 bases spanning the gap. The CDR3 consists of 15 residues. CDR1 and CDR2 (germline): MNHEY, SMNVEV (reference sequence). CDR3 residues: CASRNRDDPTYGYTF. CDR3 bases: TGTGCCAGCAGGAACAGGGACGACCCGACCTATGGCTACACCTTC.

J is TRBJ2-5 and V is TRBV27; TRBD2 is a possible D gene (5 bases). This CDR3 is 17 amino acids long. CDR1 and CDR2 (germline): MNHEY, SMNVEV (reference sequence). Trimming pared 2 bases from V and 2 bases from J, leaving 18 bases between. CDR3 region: CASSLRTGGPFQETQYF. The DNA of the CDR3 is TGTGCCAGCAGTTTACGCACGGGCGGGCCTTTTCAAGAGACCCAGTACTTC.

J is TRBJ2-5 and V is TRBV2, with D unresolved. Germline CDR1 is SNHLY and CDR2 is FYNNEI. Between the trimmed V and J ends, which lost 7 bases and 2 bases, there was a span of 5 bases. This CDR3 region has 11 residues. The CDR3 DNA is TGTGCCAGCAAGAGGCAAGAGACCCAGTACTTC. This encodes CASKRQETQYF.

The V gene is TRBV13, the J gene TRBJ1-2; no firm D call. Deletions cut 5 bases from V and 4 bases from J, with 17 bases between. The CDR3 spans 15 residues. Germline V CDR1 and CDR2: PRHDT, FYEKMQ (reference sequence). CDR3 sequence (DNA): TGTGCCAGCAGCGCACAACACCGGGTTCCCTATGGCTACACCTTC. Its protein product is CASSAQHRVPYGYTF.

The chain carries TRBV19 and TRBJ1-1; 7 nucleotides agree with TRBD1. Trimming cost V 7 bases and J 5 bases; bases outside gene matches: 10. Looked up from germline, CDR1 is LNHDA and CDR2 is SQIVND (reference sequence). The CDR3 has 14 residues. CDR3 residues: CASIQDRAETEAFF. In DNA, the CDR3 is TGTGCCAGTATTCAAGACAGGGCTGAGACTGAAGCTTTCTTT.

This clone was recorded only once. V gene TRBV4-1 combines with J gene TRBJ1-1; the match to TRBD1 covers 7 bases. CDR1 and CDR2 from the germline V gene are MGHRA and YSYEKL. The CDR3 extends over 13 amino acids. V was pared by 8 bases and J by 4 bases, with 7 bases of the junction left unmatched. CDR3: CASAIAGGTEAFF. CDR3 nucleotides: TGCGCCAGCGCGATTGCAGGGGGCACTGAAGCTTTCTTT.

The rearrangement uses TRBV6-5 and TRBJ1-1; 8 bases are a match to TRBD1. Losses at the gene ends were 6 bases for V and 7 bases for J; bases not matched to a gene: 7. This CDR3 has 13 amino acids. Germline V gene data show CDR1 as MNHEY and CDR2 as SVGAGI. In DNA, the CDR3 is TGTGCCAGCAGCGTTCGGGGACAGGATGAAGCTTTCTTT. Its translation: CASSVRGQDEAFF.

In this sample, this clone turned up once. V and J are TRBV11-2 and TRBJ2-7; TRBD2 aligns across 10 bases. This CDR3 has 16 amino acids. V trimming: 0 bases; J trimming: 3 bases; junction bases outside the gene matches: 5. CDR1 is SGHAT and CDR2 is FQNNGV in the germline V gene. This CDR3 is CASSLDQRGGLYEQYF. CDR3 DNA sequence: TGTGCCAGCAGCTTAGACCAGCGGGGGGGCCTCTACGAGCAGTACTTC.

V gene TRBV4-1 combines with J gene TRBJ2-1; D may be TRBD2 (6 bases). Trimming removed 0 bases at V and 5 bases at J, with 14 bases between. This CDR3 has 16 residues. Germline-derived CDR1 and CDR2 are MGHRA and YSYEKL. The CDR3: CASSQDSGPANNEQFF. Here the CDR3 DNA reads TGCGCCAGCAGCCAAGACAGCGGGCCGGCAAACAATGAGCAGTTCTTC.

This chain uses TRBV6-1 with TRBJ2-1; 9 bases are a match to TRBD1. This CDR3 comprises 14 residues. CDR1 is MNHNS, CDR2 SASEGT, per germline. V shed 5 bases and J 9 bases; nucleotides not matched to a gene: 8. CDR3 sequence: CASSRPGQGVEQFF. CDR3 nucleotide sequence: TGTGCCAGCAGTAGACCGGGACAGGGAGTTGAGCAGTTCTTC.

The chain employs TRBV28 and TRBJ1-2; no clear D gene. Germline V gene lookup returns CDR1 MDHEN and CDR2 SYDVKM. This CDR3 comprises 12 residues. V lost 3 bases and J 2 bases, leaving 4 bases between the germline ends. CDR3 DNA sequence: TGTGCCAGCAGTTTCTCCAACTATGGCTACACCTTC. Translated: CASSFSNYGYTF.

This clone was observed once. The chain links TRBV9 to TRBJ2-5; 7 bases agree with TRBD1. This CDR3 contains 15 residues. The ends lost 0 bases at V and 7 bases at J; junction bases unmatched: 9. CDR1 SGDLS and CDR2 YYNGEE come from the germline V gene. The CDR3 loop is CASSVGAGGFVTQYF. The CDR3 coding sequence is TGTGCCAGCAGCGTAGGGGCAGGGGGATTTGTGACCCAGTACTTC.

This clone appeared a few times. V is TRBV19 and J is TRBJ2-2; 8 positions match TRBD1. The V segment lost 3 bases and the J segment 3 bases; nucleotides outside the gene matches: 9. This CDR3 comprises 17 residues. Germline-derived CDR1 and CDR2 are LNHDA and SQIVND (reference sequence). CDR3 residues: CASSIPVDRVDTGELFF. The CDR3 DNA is TGTGCCAGTAGTATTCCCGTGGACAGGGTGGACACCGGGGAGCTGTTTTTT.

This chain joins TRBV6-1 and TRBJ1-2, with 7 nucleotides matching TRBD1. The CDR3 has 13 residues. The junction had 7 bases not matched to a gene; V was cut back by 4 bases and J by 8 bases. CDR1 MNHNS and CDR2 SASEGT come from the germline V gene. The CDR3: CASSVIQGLGYTF. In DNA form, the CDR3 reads TGTGCCAGCAGTGTGATACAGGGGTTGGGCTACACCTTC.

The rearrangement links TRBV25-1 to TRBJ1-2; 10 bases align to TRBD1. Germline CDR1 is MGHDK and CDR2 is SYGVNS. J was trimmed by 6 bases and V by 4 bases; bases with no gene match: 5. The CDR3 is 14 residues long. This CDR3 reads CASSAGTGDHGYTF. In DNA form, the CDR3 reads TGTGCCAGCAGTGCCGGGACAGGGGATCATGGCTACACCTTC.

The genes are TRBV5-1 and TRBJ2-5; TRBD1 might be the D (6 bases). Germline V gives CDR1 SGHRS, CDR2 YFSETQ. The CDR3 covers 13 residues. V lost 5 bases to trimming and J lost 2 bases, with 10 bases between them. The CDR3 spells CASRAGEQETQYF. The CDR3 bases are TGCGCCAGCAGGGCAGGGGAACAAGAGACCCAGTACTTC.

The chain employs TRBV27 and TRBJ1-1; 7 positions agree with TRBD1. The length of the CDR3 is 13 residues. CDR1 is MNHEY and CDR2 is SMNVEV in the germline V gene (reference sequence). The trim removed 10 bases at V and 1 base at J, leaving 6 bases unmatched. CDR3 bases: TGTGCCACCGCGTACAGGGGGAACACTGAAGCTTTCTTT. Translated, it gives CATAYRGNTEAFF.

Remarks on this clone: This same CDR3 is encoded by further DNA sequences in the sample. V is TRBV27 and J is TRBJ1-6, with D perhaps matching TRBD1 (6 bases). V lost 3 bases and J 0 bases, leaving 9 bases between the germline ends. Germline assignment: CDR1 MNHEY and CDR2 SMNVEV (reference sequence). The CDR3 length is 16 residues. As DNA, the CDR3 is TGTGCCAGCAGTTTTGGGGGCAGCTCCTATAATTCACCCCTCCACTTT. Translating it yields CASSFGGSSYNSPLHF.

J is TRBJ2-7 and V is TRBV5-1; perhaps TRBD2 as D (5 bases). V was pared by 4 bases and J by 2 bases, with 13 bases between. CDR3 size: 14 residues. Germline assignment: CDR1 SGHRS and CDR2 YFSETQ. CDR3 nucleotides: TGCGCCAGCAGCCTATTTGACGGGACCTACGAGCAGTACTTC. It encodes CASSLFDGTYEQYF.

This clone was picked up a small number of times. The CDR3 reads CASSLYGILGQGASGNQPQHF. In DNA, the CDR3 is TGTGCCAGCAGTTTATATGGGATTCTGGGACAGGGGGCATCTGGCAATCAGCCCCAGCATTTT. The rearrangement links TRBV27 to TRBJ1-5, with 12 bases identical to TRBD1. V lost 1 base, J lost 2 bases, and 15 bases stayed unmatched. In germline, CDR1 is MNHEY, CDR2 SMNVEV (reference sequence). This CDR3 region has 21 residues.

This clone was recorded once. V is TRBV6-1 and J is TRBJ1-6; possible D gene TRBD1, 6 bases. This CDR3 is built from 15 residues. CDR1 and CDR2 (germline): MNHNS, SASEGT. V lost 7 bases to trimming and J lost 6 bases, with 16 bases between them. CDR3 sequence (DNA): TGTGCCAGCACCTTAAAGGGACACCGTAATTCACCCCTCCACTTT. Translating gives CASTLKGHRNSPLHF.

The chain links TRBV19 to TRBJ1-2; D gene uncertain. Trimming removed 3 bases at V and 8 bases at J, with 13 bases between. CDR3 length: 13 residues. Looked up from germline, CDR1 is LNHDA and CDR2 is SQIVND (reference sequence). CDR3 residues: CASSISGRPGYTF. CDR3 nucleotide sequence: TGTGCCAGTAGTATTTCTGGCAGGCCGGGCTACACCTTC.